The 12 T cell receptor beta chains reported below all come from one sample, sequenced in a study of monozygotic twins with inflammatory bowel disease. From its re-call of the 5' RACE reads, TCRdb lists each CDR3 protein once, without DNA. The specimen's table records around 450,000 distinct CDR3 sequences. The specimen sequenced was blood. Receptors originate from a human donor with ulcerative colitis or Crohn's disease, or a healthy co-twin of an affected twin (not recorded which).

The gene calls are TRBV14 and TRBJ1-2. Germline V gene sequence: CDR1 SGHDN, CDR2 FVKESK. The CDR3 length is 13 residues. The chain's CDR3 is CASSQKRTGGYTF.

The CDR3 spells CASSFAPTRNEQFF. The gene calls are TRBV5-1 and TRBJ2-1. Germline CDR1 is SGHRS and CDR2 is YFSETQ. The CDR3 loop spans 14 amino acids. The entire variable domain, with the rest obtained from reference TRBV5-1 and TRBJ2-1, is as follows: KAGVTQTPRYLIKTRGQQVTLSCSPISGHRSVSWYQQTPGQGLQFLFEYFSETQRNKGNFPGRFSGRQFSNSRSEMNVSTLELGDSALYLCASSFAPTRNEQFFGPGTRLTVL.

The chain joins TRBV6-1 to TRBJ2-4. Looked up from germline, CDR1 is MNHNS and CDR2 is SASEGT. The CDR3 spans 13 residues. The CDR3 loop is CASSEEAPLRGYF.

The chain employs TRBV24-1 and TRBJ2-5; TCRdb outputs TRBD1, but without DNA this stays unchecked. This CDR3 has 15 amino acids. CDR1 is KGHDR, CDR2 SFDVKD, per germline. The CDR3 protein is CATSEGGTGQETQYF.

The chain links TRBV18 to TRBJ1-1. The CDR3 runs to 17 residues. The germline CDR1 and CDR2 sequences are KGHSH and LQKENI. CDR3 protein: CASSALITIPQSAEAFF.

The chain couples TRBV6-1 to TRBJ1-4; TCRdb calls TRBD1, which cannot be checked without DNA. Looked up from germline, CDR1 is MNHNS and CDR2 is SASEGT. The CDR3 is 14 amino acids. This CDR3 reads CASSRQPSNEKLFF.

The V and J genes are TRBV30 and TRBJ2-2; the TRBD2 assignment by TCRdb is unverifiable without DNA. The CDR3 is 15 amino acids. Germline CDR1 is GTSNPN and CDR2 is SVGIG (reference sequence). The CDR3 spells CACHRLAGNTGELFF.

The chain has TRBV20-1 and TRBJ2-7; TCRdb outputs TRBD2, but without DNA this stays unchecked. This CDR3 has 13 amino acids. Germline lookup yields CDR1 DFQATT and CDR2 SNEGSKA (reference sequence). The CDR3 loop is CSARGDSTYEQYF.

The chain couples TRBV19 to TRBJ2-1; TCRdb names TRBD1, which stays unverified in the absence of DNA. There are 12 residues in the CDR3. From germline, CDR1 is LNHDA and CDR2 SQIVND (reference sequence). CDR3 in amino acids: CASSEPGGSGFF.

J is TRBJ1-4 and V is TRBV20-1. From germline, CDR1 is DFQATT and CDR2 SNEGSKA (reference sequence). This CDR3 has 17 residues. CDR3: CSARSPPGGLANEKLFF.

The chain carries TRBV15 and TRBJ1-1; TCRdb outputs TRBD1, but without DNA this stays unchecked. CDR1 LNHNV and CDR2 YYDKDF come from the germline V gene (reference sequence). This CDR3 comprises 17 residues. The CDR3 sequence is CATSSTGTGSFHTEAFF. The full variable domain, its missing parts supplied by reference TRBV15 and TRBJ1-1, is DAMVIQNPRYQVTQFGKPVTLSCSQTLNHNVMYWYQQKSSQAPKLLFHYYDKDFNNEADTPDNFQSRRPNTSFCFLDIRSPGLGDTAMYLCATSSTGTGSFHTEAFFGQGTRLTVV.

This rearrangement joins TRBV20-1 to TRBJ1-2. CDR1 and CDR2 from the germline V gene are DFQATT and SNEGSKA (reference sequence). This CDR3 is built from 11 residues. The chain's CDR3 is CSPPGGYGYTF.